These T cell receptor beta chains were read from a single sample in a study of beta chain features in type 1 diabetes. Sequenced by immunoSEQ multiplex PCR; TCRdb stores in-frame clones only, minus some. The profile covers 200,000 to 300,000 clones, with 68% appearing a single time and 0.053% taken by the ten largest. Specimen: naive CD4+ T cells from blood. The receptor source for this set is a man under 40 in good health. The CDR3 runs from the conserved cysteine through the conserved F or W. The D gene is left open where the match is weak. Clone size is stated in some rows and not others, as once, few, many or a class when expanded.

d_gene: -
j_gene: TRBJ1-6
v_gene: TRBV27
abundance: -
CDR3nt: TGTGCCAGCAGTTTACCGGACGGCTATTCACCCCTCCACTTT
CDR3aa: CASSLPDGYSPLHF

d_gene: -
j_gene: TRBJ2-5
v_gene: TRBV19
abundance: once
CDR3nt: TGTGCCAGTAGTATAAATATACCGGAGACCCAGTACTTC
CDR3aa: CASSINIPETQYF

d_gene: TRBD1
j_gene: TRBJ2-7
v_gene: TRBV5-1
abundance: -
CDR3nt: TGCGCCAGCGGATCCGGGACAGCGAGCTCCTACGAGCAGTACTTC
CDR3aa: CASGSGTASSYEQYF

d_gene: -
j_gene: TRBJ2-5
v_gene: TRBV30
abundance: -
CDR3nt: TGTGCCTGGAGTGTACAAACTGGGGGGGAGACCCAGTACTTC
CDR3aa: CAWSVQTGGETQYF

d_gene: TRBD1
j_gene: TRBJ2-7
v_gene: TRBV5-1
abundance: -
CDR3nt: TGCGCCAGCAGCTTGGAAGGGACAGCCTCCTACGAGCAGTACTTC
CDR3aa: CASSLEGTASYEQYF

d_gene: TRBD1
j_gene: TRBJ2-1
v_gene: TRBV15
abundance: -
CDR3nt: TGTGCCACCAGCGAGACAGGGGGTTACAATGAGCAGTTCTTC
CDR3aa: CATSETGGYNEQFF

d_gene: TRBD2
j_gene: TRBJ2-3
v_gene: TRBV5-4
abundance: -
CDR3nt: TGTGCCAGCAGCCCGCCGGGACTAGCGGGGGGCCCAGATACGCAGTATTTT
CDR3aa: CASSPPGLAGGPDTQYF

d_gene: TRBD1
j_gene: TRBJ2-5
v_gene: TRBV7-6
abundance: -
CDR3nt: TGTGCCAGCAGCGAGATACGCGACAGGGGGCAGGAAGAGACCCAGTACTTC
CDR3aa: CASSEIRDRGQEETQYF

d_gene: -
j_gene: TRBJ2-2
v_gene: TRBV30
abundance: -
CDR3nt: TGTGCCTGGAGGGGATCTAAGAACACCGGGGAGCTGTTTTTT
CDR3aa: CAWRGSKNTGELFF

d_gene: -
j_gene: TRBJ1-2
v_gene: TRBV6-1
abundance: -
CDR3nt: TGTGCCAGCAGTGAAGGTGGGGGCTACACCTTC
CDR3aa: CASSEGGGYTF

d_gene: -
j_gene: TRBJ1-1
v_gene: TRBV11-2
abundance: -
CDR3nt: TGTGCCAGCAGCCCGAACACTGAAGCTTTCTTT
CDR3aa: CASSPNTEAFF

d_gene: TRBD1
j_gene: TRBJ2-5
v_gene: TRBV18
abundance: -
CDR3nt: TGTGCCAGCTCACCAGGGACAGGGGAAGAGACCCAGTACTTC
CDR3aa: CASSPGTGEETQYF

d_gene: -
j_gene: TRBJ2-4
v_gene: TRBV13
abundance: -
CDR3nt: TGTGCCAGCAGCTTAGACAGGGCCAAAAACATTCAGTACTTC
CDR3aa: CASSLDRAKNIQYF

d_gene: TRBD1
j_gene: TRBJ2-7
v_gene: TRBV30
abundance: once
CDR3nt: TGTGCCTGGATGGGACAGGGGGTTGCCTACGAGCAGTACTTC
CDR3aa: CAWMGQGVAYEQYF

d_gene: -
j_gene: TRBJ2-1
v_gene: TRBV30
abundance: -
CDR3nt: TGTGCCTGGAGCCCCTCACTGTACTACAATGAGCAGTTCTTC
CDR3aa: CAWSPSLYYNEQFF

d_gene: -
j_gene: TRBJ2-7
v_gene: TRBV28
abundance: -
CDR3nt: TGTGCCAGCAGTTTGTCACAGTACTACGAGCAGTACTTC
CDR3aa: CASSLSQYYEQYF